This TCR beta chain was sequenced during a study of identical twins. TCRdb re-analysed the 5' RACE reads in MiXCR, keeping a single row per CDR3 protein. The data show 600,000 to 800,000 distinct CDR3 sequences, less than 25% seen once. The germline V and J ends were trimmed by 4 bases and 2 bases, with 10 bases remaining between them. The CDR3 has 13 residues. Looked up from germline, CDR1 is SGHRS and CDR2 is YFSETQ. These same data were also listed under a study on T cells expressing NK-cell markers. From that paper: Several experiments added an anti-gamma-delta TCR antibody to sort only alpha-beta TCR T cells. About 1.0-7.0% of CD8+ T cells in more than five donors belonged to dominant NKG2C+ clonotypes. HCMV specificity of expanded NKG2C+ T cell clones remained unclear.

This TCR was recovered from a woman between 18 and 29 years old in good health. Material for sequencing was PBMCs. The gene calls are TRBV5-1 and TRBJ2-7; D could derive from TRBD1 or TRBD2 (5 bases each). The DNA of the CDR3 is TGCGCCAGCAGCCGGGACCCTGCCTACGAGCAGTACTTC. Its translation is CASSRDPAYEQYF.